This T cell receptor (beta chain) was sequenced for a study of blood T cell repertoires in COVID-19. Study details: The samples span acute and convalescent COVID-19 from the United States, Italy and Spain. PBMCs, B-cell-depleted T cells, or T cells were the source of the cDNA or gDNA that made up the material.

Per the authors' pipeline: Nucleated cell number was recorded as an estimate derived from reference gene primer amplification. The table came from immunoSEQ multiplex PCR; TCRdb's copy has only in-frame clones and leaves some out. V and J calls plus clone size are reproduced from that table; the DNA served to infer D and trimming. The sample consists of 100,000 to 120,000 clones, about 85% of them appearing once. The CDR3 consists of 15 residues. J was trimmed by 8 bases and V by 5 bases; bases with no gene match: 10. CDR1 and CDR2 (germline): SGHVS, FQNEAQ. The chain couples TRBV7-8 to TRBJ1-5, with 9 bases fitting TRBD1. The TCR was taken from a human donor in a cohort sampled during active COVID-19. Material: peripheral blood. As DNA, the CDR3 is TGTGCCAGCAGCCCACAGGGGGCGGGGGGTGAGCCCCAGCATTTT. Its protein is CASSPQGAGGEPQHF. The variable domain in full, completed from reference TRBV7-8 and TRBJ1-5, reads GAGVSQSPRYKVAKRGQDVALRCDPISGHVSLFWYQQALGQGPEFLTYFQNEAQLDKSGLPSDRFFAERPEGSVSTLKIQRTQQEDSAVYLCASSPQGAGGEPQHFGDGTRLSIL.